The rows below give T cell receptor beta chains drawn from one sample of a study of blood T cell repertoires in COVID-19. Produced via immunoSEQ multiplex PCR; TCRdb's table is partial and in-frame only. Found here are about 330,000 clones, around nine tenths of them singletons; the top ten hold 5%. The specimen was PBMCs or T cells enriched from blood (not recorded which). The origin of the receptors is a man aged 25 to 45 who had recovered from COVID-19. The CDR3 runs from the conserved cysteine through the conserved F or W. Not all rows give a size; the values are once, few, many and, for expanded clones, a class.

j_gene: TRBJ2-3
v_gene: TRBV2
abundance: -
CDR3aa: CASSESVSTARTDTQYF

j_gene: TRBJ1-6
v_gene: TRBV7-6
abundance: -
CDR3aa: CASSLASGTALHF

j_gene: TRBJ2-3
v_gene: TRBV3-1/TRBV3-2
abundance: once
CDR3aa: CASSQAPGLARDTQYF

j_gene: TRBJ1-2
v_gene: TRBV7-2
abundance: -
CDR3aa: CASRAQNSGGYTF

j_gene: TRBJ1-6
v_gene: TRBV2
abundance: few
CDR3aa: CASTEGGQGAPSLHF

j_gene: TRBJ1-2
v_gene: TRBV28
abundance: -
CDR3aa: CASSARDRVFYGYTF

j_gene: TRBJ1-6
v_gene: TRBV2
abundance: -
CDR3aa: CASRRQGASSYNSPLHF

j_gene: TRBJ1-1
v_gene: TRBV14
abundance: once
CDR3aa: CASTTTGAFTEAFF

j_gene: TRBJ1-6
v_gene: TRBV7-2
abundance: -
CDR3aa: CASSLRSPADFNSPLHF

j_gene: TRBJ1-1
v_gene: TRBV25-1
abundance: -
CDR3aa: CASTRQGSTEAFF

j_gene: TRBJ2-2
v_gene: TRBV28
abundance: once
CDR3aa: CASSWTGITGELFF